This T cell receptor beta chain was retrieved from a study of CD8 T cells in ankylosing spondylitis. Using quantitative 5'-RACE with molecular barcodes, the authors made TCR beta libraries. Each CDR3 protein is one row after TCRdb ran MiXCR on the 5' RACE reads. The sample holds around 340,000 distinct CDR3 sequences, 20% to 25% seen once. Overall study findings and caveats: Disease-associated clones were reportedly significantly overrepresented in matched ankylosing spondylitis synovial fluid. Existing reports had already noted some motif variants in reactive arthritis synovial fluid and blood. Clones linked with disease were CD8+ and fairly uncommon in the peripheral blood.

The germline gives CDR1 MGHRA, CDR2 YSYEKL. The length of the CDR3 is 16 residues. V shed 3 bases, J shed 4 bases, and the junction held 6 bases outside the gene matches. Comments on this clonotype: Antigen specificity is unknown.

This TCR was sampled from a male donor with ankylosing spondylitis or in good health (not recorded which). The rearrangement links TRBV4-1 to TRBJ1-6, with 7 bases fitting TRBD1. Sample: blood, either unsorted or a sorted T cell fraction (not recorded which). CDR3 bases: TGCGCCAGCAGCCACGACGGGACAGAGTATAATTCACCCCTCCACTTT. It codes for CASSHDGTEYNSPLHF.